Below are 12 T cell receptor beta chains sequenced from a single sample in a study of Graves' ophthalmopathy and Graves' hyperthyroidism. Transcripts of RNA were the source for amplifying TCR beta CDR3 regions. First-round RT-PCR employed HTBI primers, with a second-round multiplex PCR after it. MiXCR was run by TCRdb on the multiplex PCR reads, yielding one entry per CDR3 protein. The table has 400,000 to 450,000 distinct CDR3 sequences, about 21% seen once. Material: peripheral blood. These receptors all stem from a woman aged 18-29 years with stable Graves' hyperthyroidism.

This clonotype has a count of ten or more. This chain joins TRBV7-8 and TRBJ2-7; possibly TRBD2 for D (5 bases). Trimming stripped 1 base from V and 3 bases from J, with 10 bases between. This CDR3 is built from 14 residues. CDR1 is SGHVS and CDR2 is FQNEAQ in the germline V gene. CDR3 amino acids: CASSLGGLLYEQYF. The CDR3 DNA reads as TGTGCCAGCAGCTTAGGAGGGCTGCTCTACGAGCAGTACTTC. The full variable domain, in which reference TRBV7-8 and TRBJ2-7 provide the parts outside the CDR3, is GAGVSQSPRYKVAKRGQDVALRCDPISGHVSLFWYQQALGQGPEFLTYFQNEAQLDKSGLPSDRFFAERPEGSVSTLKIQRTQQEDSAVYLCASSLGGLLYEQYFGPGTRLTVT.

In this sample, this clonotype turned up many times. The J gene is TRBJ1-1, the V gene TRBV7-2; a weak D match, TRBD1 (6 bases). The ends were cut back, 5 bases at V and 6 bases at J, with 16 bases in the middle. From germline, CDR1 is SGHTA and CDR2 FQGNSA. This CDR3 has 14 residues. CDR3 sequence (DNA): TGTGCCAGCAGCGTACTGCTGACAGGCCCTGAAGCTTTCTTT. Protein sequence: CASSVLLTGPEAFF.

This clonotype has a count of ten or more. The V call is TRBV6-1, the J call TRBJ2-7; TRBD1 matches at 9 bases. This CDR3 region has 15 residues. The V gene end was trimmed by 4 bases and the J gene end by 2 bases; junction bases not matched to a gene: 6. Germline lookup yields CDR1 MNHNS and CDR2 SASEGT. The CDR3 bases are TGTGCCAGCAGTGTGGGACAGGGCACGGCCTACGAGCAGTACTTC. Translating gives CASSVGQGTAYEQYF.

Ten or more counts support this clonotype. At one boundary the junction diverges from the germline segment, which might be a read error. The genes are TRBV20-1 and TRBJ1-2; 9 bases align to TRBD1. The germline gives CDR1 DFQATT, CDR2 SNEGSKA (reference sequence). The CDR3 loop spans 12 amino acids. CDR3 sequence: CSARDRGVDYTF. Here the CDR3 DNA reads TGCAGTGCCAGAGACAGGGGGGTTGACTACACCTTC.

With respect to this clonotype: Germline is not matched at one junction end, which may reflect a read error. The chain employs TRBV28 and TRBJ1-2; D remains ambiguous. Germline CDR1 reads MDHEN; CDR2 reads SYDVKM. The CDR3 length is 13 residues. CDR3 DNA: TGTGCCAGCAGTTTCCTGATTAACTATGGTTACACCTTC. It is translated as CASSFLINYGYTF.

The chain is built from TRBV13 and TRBJ2-7; the match to TRBD1 covers 8 bases. Germline CDR1 PRHDT, CDR2 FYEKMQ (reference sequence). V shed 5 bases and J 5 bases; nucleotides not matched to a gene: 11. The CDR3 is made up of 15 amino acids. CDR3 protein: CASSLRDRSSDEQYF. CDR3 nucleotides: TGTGCCAGCAGCCTCCGGGACAGGAGCTCGGACGAGCAGTACTTC.

This clonotype was detected only a few times. The J gene is TRBJ2-5, the V gene TRBV7-2; 12 bases line up with TRBD1. This CDR3 region has 16 residues. With 8 bases clipped from V and 5 bases from J, the junction kept 12 bases outside the gene matches. Germline V gene sequence: CDR1 SGHTA, CDR2 FQGNSA. CDR3 amino acids: CASLQASGTGGETQYF. For the CDR3, the DNA is TGTGCCAGCTTGCAAGCATCGGGGACAGGGGGCGAGACCCAGTACTTC.

The sample holds many counts of this clonotype. The chain employs TRBV28 and TRBJ2-7; D might be TRBD1 (6 bases). The germline V and J ends were trimmed by 5 bases and 4 bases, with 15 bases remaining between them. In germline, CDR1 is MDHEN, CDR2 SYDVKM. The CDR3 loop spans 14 amino acids. CDR3 in amino acids: CASSRWGLFYEQYF. Here the CDR3 DNA reads TGTGCCAGCAGTCGTTGGGGGCTTTTTTACGAGCAGTACTTC.

This clonotype showed up many times. The chain joins TRBV30 to TRBJ2-2; no definite D call. The CDR3 runs to 14 residues. Looked up from germline, CDR1 is GTSNPN and CDR2 is SVGIG (reference sequence). Trimming pared 5 bases from V and 2 bases from J, leaving 12 bases between. CDR3 DNA sequence: TGTGCCTGGTCCCTTAGGACCAACACCGGGGAGCTGTTTTTT. Translating it yields CAWSLRTNTGELFF.

This clonotype was counted at least ten times. The V and J genes are TRBV11-2 and TRBJ2-5; D gene ambiguous. V was clipped by 1 base and J by 3 bases, with 9 bases between them. Germline loops: CDR1 SGHAT, CDR2 FQNNGV. This CDR3 is built from 14 residues. This chain's CDR3 is CASSLAGNEETQYF. The DNA of the CDR3 is TGTGCCAGCAGCTTAGCGGGCAATGAAGAGACCCAGTACTTC.

This clonotype was seen many times. CDR3 bases: TGTGCCATCAGTGATGGGATCCAAGAGACCCAGTACTTC. Translating it yields CAISDGIQETQYF. The chain joins TRBV10-3 to TRBJ2-5; the D is unclear. CDR3 length equals 13 residues. The V gene's germline CDR1 is ENHRY and CDR2 SYGVKD. Trimming shortened V by 3 bases and J by 1 base, and 6 bases separated the two germline ends.

The table lists this clonotype with many counts. This sequence joins TRBV6-5 and TRBJ1-5; no definite D call. The CDR3 loop spans 15 amino acids. V was shortened by 0 bases and J by 3 bases, with 9 bases between the two germline ends. Germline CDR1 is MNHEY and CDR2 is SVGAGI. The CDR3, as DNA: TGTGCCAGCAGTTACTCGACGGGTTCCAATCAGCCCCAGCATTTT. Its protein is CASSYSTGSNQPQHF.